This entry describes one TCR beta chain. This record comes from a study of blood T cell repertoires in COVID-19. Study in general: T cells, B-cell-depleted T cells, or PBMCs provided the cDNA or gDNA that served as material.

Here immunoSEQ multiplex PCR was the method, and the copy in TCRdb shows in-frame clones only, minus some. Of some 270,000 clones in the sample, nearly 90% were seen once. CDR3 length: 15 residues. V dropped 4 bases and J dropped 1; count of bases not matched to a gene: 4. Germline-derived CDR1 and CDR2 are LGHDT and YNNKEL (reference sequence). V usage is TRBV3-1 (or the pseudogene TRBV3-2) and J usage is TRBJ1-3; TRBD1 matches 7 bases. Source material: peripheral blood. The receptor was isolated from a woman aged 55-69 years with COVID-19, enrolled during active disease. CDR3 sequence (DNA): TGTGCCAGCAGCCTAACAGGGGCGTCTGGAAACACCATATATTTT. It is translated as CASSLTGASGNTIYF.